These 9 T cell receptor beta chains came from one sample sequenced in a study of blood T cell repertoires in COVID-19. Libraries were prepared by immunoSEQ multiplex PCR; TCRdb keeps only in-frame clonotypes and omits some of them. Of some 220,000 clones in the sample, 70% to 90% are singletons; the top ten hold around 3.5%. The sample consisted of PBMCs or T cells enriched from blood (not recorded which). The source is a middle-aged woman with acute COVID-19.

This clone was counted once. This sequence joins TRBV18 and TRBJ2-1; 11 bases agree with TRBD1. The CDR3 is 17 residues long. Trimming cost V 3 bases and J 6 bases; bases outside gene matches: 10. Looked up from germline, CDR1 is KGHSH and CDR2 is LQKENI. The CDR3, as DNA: TGTGCCAGCTCACCTCTGAACGGACAGGGGGCGTTCAATGAGCAGTTCTTC. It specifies CASSPLNGQGAFNEQFF.

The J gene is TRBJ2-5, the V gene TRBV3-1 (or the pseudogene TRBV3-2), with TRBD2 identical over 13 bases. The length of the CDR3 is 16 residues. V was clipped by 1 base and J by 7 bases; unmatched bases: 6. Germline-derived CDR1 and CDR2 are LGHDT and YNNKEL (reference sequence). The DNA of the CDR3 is TGTGCCAGCAGCCAAGGTGGACTAGCGGGGGCGGGGACCCAGTACTTC. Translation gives CASSQGGLAGAGTQYF.

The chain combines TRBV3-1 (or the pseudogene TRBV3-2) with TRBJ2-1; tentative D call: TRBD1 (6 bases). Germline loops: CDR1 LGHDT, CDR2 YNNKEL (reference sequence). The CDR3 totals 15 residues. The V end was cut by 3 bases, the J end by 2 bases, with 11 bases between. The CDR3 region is CASSQNRVTYNEQFF. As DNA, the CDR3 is TGTGCCAGCAGCCAGAACAGGGTAACCTACAATGAGCAGTTCTTC.

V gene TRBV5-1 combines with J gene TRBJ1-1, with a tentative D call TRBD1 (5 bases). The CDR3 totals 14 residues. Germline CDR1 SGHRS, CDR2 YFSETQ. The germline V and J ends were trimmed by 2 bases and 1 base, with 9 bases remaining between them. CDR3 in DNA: TGCGCCAGCAGCTTACCAGGGCAGAACACTGAAGCTTTCTTT. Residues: CASSLPGQNTEAFF.

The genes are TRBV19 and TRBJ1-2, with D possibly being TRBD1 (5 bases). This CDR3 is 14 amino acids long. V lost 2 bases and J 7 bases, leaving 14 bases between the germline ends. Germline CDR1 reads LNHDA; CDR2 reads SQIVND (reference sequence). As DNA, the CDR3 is TGTGCCAGTAGTATAACGGTGCAGGGCTCTGGCTACACCTTC. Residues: CASSITVQGSGYTF. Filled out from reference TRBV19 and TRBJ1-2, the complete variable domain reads DGGITQSPKYLFRKEGQNVTLSCEQNLNHDAMYWYRQDPGQGLRLIYYSQIVNDFQKGDIAEGYSVSREKKESFPLTVTSAQKNPTAFYLCASSITVQGSGYTFGSGTRLTVV.

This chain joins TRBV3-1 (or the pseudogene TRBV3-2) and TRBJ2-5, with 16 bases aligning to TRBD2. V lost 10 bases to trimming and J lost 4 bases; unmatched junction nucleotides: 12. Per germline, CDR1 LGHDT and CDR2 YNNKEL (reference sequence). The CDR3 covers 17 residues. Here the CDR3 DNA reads TGTGCCAACAGTGGGACTAGCGGGGGGGCAAGCCCAGAGACCCAGTACTTC. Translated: CANSGTSGGASPETQYF.

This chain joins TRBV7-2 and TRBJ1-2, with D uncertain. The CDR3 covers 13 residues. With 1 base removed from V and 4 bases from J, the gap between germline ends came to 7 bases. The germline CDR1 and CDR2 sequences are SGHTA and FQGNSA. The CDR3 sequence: CASSLDSSYGYTF. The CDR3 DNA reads TGTGCCAGCAGCTTAGACTCAAGCTATGGCTACACCTTC.

The CDR3 DNA reads as TGTGCCAGCAGCACTGACAGGGGAGACACCGGGGAGCTGTTTTTT. Translation: CASSTDRGDTGELFF. The rearrangement links TRBV27 to TRBJ2-2, with 8 bases identical to TRBD1. V shed 6 bases, J shed 3 bases, and the junction held 6 bases outside the gene matches. CDR1 and CDR2 (germline): MNHEY, SMNVEV (reference sequence). The CDR3 spans 15 residues.

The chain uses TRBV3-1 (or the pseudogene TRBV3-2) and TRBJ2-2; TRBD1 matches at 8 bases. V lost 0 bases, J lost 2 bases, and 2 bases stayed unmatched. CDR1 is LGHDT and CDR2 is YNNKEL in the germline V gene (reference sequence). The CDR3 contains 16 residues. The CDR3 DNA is TGTGCCAGCAGCCAAGACAGGGGGCTAAACACCGGGGAGCTGTTTTTT. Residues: CASSQDRGLNTGELFF.